The T cell receptor (beta chain) under discussion was sequenced for a study of shared clonotypes between healthy human individuals. Study-wide points: Having only a few donors restricted how much genetic and exposure-history diversity was captured.

The CDR3 totals 14 residues. The germline V gene has CDR1 SGDLS and CDR2 YYNGEE. Between the trimmed V and J ends, which lost 4 bases and 5 bases, there was a span of 12 bases. As for this clone: Its matching antigen is unknown. Other DNA sequences in this sample translate to the same CDR3.

The study drew its donors from healthy HIV-negative adults without recent acute infections or vaccinations. The assay was immunoSEQ multiplex PCR, and TCRdb's table has in-frame clones only and misses some. The sample yields some 2,500,000 clones, approximately 93% seen once. The receptor comes from a man between 18 and 35 years old in good health. Some clones in this sample may be carry-over from other donors' samples. V usage is TRBV9 and J usage is TRBJ2-2; D unresolved. Sequenced input: naive CD4+ T cells from PBMCs. As for subset: CD45RA+ positively selected. This chain's CDR3 is CASSPRTGTGELFF. The DNA for the CDR3 is TGTGCCAGCAGCCCCCGGACCGGGACCGGGGAGCTGTTTTTT. Filled out from reference TRBV9 and TRBJ2-2, the complete variable domain reads DSGVTQTPKHLITATGQRVTLRCSPRSGDLSVYWYQQSLDQGLQFLIQYYNGEERAKGNILERFSAQQFPDLHSELNLSSLELGDSALYFCASSPRTGTGELFFGEGSRLTVL.